The present T cell receptor (beta chain) was sequenced within a study of blood T cell repertoires in COVID-19. Study information: PBMCs, B-cell-depleted T cells, or T cells were the source of the cDNA or gDNA that made up the material.

This clone was observed a single time. Method: immunoSEQ multiplex PCR; TCRdb's copy keeps in-frame clones and lacks some. The sample includes approximately 310,000 clones, around nine tenths of them seen just once. Trimming shortened V by 2 bases and J by 0 bases, and 7 bases separated the two germline ends. Germline CDR1 and CDR2: KGHSH and LQKENI. The CDR3 contains 14 residues. The rearrangement links TRBV18 to TRBJ1-2, with a weak D call TRBD1 (6 bases). This TCR came from a man aged 45 to 65 with active or convalescent COVID-19. The sequenced sample consisted of peripheral blood. The DNA for the CDR3 is TGTGCCAGCTCACCAGGGGACACTAACTATGGCTACACCTTC. Protein: CASSPGDTNYGYTF.